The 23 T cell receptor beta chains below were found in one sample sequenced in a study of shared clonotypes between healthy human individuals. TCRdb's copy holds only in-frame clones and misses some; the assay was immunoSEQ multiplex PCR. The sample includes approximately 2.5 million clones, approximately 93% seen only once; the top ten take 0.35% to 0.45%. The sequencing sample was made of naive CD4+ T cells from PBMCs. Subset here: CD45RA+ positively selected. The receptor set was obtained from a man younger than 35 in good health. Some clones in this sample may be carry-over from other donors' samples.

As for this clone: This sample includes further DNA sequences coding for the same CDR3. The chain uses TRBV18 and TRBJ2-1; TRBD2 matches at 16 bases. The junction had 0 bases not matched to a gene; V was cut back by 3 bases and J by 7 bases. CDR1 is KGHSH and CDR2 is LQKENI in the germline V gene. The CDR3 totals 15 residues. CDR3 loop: CASSPGLAGGNEQFF. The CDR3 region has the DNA TGTGCCAGCTCACCGGGACTAGCGGGAGGGAATGAGCAGTTCTTC.

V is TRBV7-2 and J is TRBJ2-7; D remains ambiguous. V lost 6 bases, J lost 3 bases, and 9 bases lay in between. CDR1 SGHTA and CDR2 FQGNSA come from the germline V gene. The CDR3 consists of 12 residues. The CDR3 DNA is TGTGCCAGCAGACCCGTCGGCTACGAGCAGTACTTC. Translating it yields CASRPVGYEQYF.

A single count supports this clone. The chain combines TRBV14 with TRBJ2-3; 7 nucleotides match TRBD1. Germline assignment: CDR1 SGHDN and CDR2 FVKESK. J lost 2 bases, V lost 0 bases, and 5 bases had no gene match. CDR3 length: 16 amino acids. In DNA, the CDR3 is TGTGCCAGCAGCCAAGATATCGACAGGGACACAGATACGCAGTATTTT. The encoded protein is CASSQDIDRDTDTQYF.

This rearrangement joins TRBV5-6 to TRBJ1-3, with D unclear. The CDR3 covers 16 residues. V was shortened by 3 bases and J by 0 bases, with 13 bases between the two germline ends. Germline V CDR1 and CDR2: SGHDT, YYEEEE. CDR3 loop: CASSSLRLSSGNTIYF. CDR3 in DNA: TGTGCCAGCAGCTCCCTCCGGTTGAGCTCTGGAAACACCATATATTTT. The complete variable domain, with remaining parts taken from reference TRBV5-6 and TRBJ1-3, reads DAGVTQSPTHLIKTRGQQVTLRCSPKSGHDTVSWYQQALGQGPQFIFQYYEEEERQRGNFPDRFSGHQFPNYSSELNVNALLLGDSALYLCASSSLRLSSGNTIYFGEGSWLTVV.

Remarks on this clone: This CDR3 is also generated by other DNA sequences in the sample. The CDR3 bases are TGCGCCAGCAGCCAAGGGCAGGTGAGCAATCAGCCCCAGCATTTT. It translates to CASSQGQVSNQPQHF. The V call is TRBV4-1, the J call TRBJ1-5, with D unresolved. In germline, CDR1 is MGHRA, CDR2 YSYEKL. The CDR3 totals 15 residues. V was trimmed by 1 base and J by 1 base, leaving 8 bases between them.

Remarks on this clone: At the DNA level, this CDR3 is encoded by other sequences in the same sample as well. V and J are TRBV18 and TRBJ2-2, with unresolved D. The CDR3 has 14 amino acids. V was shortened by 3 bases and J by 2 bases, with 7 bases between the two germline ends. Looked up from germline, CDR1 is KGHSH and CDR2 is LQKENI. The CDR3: CASSPRQNTGELFF. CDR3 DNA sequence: TGTGCCAGCTCACCCAGGCAAAACACCGGGGAGCTGTTTTTT. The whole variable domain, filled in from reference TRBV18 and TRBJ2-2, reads NAGVMQNPRHLVRRRGQEARLRCSPMKGHSHVYWYRQLPEEGLKFMVYLQKENIIDESGMPKERFSAEFPKEGPSILRIQQVVRGDSAAYFCASSPRQNTGELFFGEGSRLTVL.

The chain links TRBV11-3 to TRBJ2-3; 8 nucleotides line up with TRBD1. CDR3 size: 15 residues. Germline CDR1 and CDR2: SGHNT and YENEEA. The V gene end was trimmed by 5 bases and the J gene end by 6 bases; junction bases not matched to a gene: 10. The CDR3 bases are TGTGCCAGCAGCCCCGGACAGGGCCAACGTGATACGCAGTATTTT. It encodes CASSPGQGQRDTQYF. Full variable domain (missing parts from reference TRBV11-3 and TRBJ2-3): EAGVVQSPRYKIIEKKQPVAFWCNPISGHNTLYWYLQNLGQGPELLIRYENEEAVDDSQLPKDRFSAERLKGVDSTLKIQPAELGDSAVYLCASSPGQGQRDTQYFGPGTRLTVL.

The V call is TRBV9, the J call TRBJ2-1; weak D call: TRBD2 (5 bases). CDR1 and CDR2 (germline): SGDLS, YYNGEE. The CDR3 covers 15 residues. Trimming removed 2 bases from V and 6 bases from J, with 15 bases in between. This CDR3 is CASSVQDRGANEQFF. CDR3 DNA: TGTGCCAGCAGCGTGCAGGACCGGGGTGCCAATGAGCAGTTCTTC. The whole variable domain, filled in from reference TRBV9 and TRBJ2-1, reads DSGVTQTPKHLITATGQRVTLRCSPRSGDLSVYWYQQSLDQGLQFLIQYYNGEERAKGNILERFSAQQFPDLHSELNLSSLELGDSALYFCASSVQDRGANEQFFGPGTRLTVL.

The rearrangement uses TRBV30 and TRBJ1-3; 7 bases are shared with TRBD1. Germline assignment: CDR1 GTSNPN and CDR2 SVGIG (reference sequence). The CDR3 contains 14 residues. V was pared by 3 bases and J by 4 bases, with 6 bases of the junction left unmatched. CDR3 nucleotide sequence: TGTGCCTGGAGGCCACAGGGGTCGGGAAACACCATATATTTT. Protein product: CAWRPQGSGNTIYF.

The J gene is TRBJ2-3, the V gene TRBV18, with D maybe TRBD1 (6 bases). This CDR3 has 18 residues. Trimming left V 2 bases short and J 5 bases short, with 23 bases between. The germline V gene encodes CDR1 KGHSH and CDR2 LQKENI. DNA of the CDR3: TGTGCCAGCTCACCATTTTCGACAGGCGCAACCTCGGGAGATACGCAGTATTTT. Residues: CASSPFSTGATSGDTQYF. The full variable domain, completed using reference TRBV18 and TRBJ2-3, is NAGVMQNPRHLVRRRGQEARLRCSPMKGHSHVYWYRQLPEEGLKFMVYLQKENIIDESGMPKERFSAEFPKEGPSILRIQQVVRGDSAAYFCASSPFSTGATSGDTQYFGPGTRLTVL.

CDR3 coding DNA: TGTGCCAGTACGTCGTCCGGACTAAGGGGCTACACCTTC. Translated, it gives CASTSSGLRGYTF. The chain is built from TRBV19 and TRBJ1-2; D gene ambiguous. V was clipped by 7 bases and J by 8 bases, with 17 bases between them. Germline V gene lookup returns CDR1 LNHDA and CDR2 SQIVND (reference sequence). The CDR3 runs to 13 residues. Combining the CDR3 with reference TRBV19 and TRBJ1-2 gives the whole variable domain DGGITQSPKYLFRKEGQNVTLSCEQNLNHDAMYWYRQDPGQGLRLIYYSQIVNDFQKGDIAEGYSVSREKKESFPLTVTSAQKNPTAFYLCASTSSGLRGYTFGSGTRLTVV.

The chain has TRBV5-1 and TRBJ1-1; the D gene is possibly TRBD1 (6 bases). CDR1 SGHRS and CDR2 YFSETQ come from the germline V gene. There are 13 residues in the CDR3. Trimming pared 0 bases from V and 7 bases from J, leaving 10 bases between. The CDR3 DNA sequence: TGCGCCAGCAGCTTGGACAGGGAAATTGAAGCTTTCTTT. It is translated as CASSLDREIEAFF.

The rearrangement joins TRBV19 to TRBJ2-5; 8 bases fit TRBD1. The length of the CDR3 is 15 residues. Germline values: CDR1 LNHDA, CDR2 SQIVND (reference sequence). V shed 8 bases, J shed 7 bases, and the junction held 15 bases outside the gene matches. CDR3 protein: CASDSGQGFGRTQYF. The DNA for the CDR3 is TGTGCCAGTGACTCCGGACAGGGATTCGGTCGGACCCAGTACTTC.

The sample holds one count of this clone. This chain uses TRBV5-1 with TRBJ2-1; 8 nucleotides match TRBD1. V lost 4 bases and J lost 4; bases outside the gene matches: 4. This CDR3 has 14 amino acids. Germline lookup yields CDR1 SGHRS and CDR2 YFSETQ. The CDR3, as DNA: TGCGCCAGCAGCAACCGGGACAGGTACAATGAGCAGTTCTTC. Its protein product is CASSNRDRYNEQFF.

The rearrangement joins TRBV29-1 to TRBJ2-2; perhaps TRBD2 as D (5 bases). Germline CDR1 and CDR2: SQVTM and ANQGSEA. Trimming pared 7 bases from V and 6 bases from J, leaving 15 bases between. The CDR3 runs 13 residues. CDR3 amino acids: CSALRGVAGELFF. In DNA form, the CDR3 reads TGCAGCGCCCTCCGGGGTGTCGCCGGGGAGCTGTTTTTT.

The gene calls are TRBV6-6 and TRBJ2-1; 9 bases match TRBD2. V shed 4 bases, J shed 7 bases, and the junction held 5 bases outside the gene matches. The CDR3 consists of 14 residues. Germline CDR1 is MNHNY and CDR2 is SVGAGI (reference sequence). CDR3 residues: CASSLAGDGNEQFF. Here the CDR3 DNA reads TGTGCCAGCAGTTTAGCGGGAGATGGGAATGAGCAGTTCTTC.

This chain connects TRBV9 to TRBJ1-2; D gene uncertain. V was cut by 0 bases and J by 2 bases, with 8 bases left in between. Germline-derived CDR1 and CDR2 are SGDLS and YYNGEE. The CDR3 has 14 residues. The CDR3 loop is CASSVEVGNYGYTF. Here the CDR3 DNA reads TGTGCCAGCAGCGTAGAGGTAGGGAACTATGGCTACACCTTC. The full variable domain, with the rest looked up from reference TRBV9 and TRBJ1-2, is DSGVTQTPKHLITATGQRVTLRCSPRSGDLSVYWYQQSLDQGLQFLIQYYNGEERAKGNILERFSAQQFPDLHSELNLSSLELGDSALYFCASSVEVGNYGYTFGSGTRLTVV.

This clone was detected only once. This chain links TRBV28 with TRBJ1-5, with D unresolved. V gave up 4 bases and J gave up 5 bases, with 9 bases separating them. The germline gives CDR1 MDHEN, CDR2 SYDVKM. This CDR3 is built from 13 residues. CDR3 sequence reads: CASSSSLYQPQHF. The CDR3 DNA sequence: TGTGCCAGCAGTTCCTCCCTCTATCAGCCCCAGCATTTT.

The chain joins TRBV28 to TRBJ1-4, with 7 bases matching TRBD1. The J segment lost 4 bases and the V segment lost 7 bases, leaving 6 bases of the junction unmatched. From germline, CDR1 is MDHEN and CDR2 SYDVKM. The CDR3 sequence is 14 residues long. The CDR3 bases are TGTGCCAGCAAATTAACAGGGGATAATGAAAAACTGTTTTTT. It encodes CASKLTGDNEKLFF.

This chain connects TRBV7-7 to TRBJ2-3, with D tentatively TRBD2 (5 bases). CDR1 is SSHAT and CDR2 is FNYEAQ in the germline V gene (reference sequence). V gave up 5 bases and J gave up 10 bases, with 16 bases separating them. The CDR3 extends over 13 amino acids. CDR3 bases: TGTGCCAGCAGCCCTCGGGGTGGGGTGGCGCAGTATTTT. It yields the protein CASSPRGGVAQYF.

CDR3 amino acids: CASRTGTRGNLEAFF. The CDR3 DNA follows: TGTGCCAGTAGAACCGGGACAAGGGGGAACCTTGAAGCTTTCTTT. This sequence joins TRBV19 and TRBJ1-1; D perhaps matches TRBD1 (6 bases). The CDR3 is 15 residues long. Trimming took 6 bases from V and 7 from J, leaving 21 bases between them. CDR1 is LNHDA, CDR2 SQIVND, per germline (reference sequence).

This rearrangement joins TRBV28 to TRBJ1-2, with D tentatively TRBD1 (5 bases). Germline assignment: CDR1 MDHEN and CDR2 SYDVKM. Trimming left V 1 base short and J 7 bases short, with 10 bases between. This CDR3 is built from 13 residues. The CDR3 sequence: CASSLSGTGGYTF. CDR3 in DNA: TGTGCCAGCAGTTTATCGGGGACCGGTGGCTACACCTTC.

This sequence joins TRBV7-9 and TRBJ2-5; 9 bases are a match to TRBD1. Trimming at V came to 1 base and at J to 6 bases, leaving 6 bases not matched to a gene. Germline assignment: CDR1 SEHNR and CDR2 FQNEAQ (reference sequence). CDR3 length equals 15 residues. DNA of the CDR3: TGTGCCAGCAGCTTAGAGCGGACAGGGGCTAAGACCCAGTACTTC. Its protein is CASSLERTGAKTQYF.